The entry below describes one TCR beta chain. TCRalpha along with TCRbeta cDNA was subjected to two nested PCRs lasting around 15 and 10 cycles. TCRdb reprocessed the 5' RACE reads; each CDR3 protein has one entry and no DNA is given. Its clone listing holds about 300,000 distinct CDR3 sequences. The CDR3 contains 15 residues. CDR1 and CDR2 (germline): SGHTA, FQGNSA. The sample is drawn from a study of monozygotic twins with inflammatory bowel disease. This chain connects TRBV7-2 to TRBJ2-7; TCRdb indicates TRBD2, and absent DNA this call remains unverified. Sequences were obtained from blood. The receptor comes from a human donor with ulcerative colitis or Crohn's disease, or a healthy co-twin of an affected twin (not recorded which). The CDR3 protein is CASSLAPDYGYEQYF.